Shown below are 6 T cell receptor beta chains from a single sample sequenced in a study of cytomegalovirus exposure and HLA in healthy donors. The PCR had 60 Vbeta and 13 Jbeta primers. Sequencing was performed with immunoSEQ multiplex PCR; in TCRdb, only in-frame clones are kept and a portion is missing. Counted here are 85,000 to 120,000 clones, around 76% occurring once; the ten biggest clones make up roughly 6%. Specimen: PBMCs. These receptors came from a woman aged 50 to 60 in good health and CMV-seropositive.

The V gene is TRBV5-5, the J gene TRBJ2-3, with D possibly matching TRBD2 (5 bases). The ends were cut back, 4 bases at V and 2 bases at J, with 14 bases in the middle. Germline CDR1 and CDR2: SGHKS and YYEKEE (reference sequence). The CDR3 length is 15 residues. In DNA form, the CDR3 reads TGTGCCAGCAGCCCCGGACTGACGTACACAGATACGCAGTATTTT. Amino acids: CASSPGLTYTDTQYF.

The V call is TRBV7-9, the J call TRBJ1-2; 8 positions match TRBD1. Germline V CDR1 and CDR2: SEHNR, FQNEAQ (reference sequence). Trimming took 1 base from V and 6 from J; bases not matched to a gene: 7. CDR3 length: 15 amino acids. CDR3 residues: CASSLGSPGGNGYTF. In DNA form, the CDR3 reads TGTGCCAGCAGCTTAGGTTCGCCAGGGGGCAATGGCTACACCTTC.

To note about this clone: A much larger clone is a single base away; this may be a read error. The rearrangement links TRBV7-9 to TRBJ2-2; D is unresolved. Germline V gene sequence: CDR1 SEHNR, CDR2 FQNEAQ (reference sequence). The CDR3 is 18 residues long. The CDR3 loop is CSSSLLKEQFANTGELFF. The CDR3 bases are TGTTCCAGCAGCTTATTAAAGGAACAGTTCGCGAACACCGGGGAGCTGTTTTTT.

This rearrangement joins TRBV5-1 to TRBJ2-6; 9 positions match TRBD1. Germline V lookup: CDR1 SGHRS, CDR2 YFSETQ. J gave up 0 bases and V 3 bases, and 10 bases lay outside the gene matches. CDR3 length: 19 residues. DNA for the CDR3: TGCGCCAGCAGCTATTACCCGGGACAGGGTACCTCTGGGGCCAACGTCCTGACTTTC. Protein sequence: CASSYYPGQGTSGANVLTF.

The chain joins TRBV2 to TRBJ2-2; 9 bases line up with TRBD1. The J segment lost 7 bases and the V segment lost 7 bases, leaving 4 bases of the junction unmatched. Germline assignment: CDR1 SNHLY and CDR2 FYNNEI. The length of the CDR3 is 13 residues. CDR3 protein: CASTTGGFGELFF. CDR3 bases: TGTGCCAGCACAACAGGGGGCTTCGGGGAGCTGTTTTTT.

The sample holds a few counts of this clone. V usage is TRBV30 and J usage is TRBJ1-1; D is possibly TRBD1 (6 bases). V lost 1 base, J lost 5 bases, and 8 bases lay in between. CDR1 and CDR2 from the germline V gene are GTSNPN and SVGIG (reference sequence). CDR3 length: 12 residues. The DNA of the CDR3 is TGTGCCTGGAGTGCCCAGGGGACTGAAGCTTTCTTT. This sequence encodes CAWSAQGTEAFF. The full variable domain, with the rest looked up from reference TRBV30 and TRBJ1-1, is SQTIHQWPATLVQPVGSPLSLECTVEGTSNPNLYWYRQAAGRGLQLLFYSVGIGQISSEVPQNLSASRPQDRQFILSSKKLLLSDSGFYLCAWSAQGTEAFFGQGTRLTVV.